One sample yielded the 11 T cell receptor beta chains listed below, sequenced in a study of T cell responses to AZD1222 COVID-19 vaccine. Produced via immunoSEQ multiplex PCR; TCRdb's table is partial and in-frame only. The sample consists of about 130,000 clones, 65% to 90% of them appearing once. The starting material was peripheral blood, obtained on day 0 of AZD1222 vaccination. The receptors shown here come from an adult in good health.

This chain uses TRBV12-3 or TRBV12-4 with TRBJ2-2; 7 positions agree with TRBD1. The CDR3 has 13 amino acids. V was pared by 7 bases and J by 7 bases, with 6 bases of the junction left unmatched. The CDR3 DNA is TGTGCCAGCACCGACAGGGCCGGCGGGGAGCTGTTTTTT. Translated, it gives CASTDRAGGELFF.

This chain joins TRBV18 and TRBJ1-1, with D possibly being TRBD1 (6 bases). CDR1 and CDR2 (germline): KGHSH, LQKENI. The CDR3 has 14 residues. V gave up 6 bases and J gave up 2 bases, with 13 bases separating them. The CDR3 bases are TGTGCCAGCTCGAACGGACAGCGAAACACTGAAGCTTTCTTT. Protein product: CASSNGQRNTEAFF.

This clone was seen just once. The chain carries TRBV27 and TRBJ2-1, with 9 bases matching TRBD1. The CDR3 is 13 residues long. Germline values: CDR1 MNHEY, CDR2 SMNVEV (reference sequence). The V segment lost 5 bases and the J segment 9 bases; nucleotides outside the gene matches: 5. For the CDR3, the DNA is TGTGCCAGCAGTCGGGACAGGGTCGGTGAGCAGTTCTTC. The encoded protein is CASSRDRVGEQFF.

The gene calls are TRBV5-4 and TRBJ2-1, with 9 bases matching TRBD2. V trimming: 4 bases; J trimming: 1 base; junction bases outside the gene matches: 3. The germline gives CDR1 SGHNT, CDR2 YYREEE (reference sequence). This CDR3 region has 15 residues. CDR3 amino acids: CASSQTSGSYNEQFF. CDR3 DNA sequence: TGTGCCAGCAGCCAGACTAGCGGTTCCTACAATGAGCAGTTCTTC.

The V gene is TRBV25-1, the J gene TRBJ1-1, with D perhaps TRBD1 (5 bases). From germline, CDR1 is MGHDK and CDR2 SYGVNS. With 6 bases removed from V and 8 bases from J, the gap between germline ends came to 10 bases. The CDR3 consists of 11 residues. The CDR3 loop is CASRSGREAFF. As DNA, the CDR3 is TGTGCCAGCAGGTCAGGGAGGGAAGCTTTCTTT.

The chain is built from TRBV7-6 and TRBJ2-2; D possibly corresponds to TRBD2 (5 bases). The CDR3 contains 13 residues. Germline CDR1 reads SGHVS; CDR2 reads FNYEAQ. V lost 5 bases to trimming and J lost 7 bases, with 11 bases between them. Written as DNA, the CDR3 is TGTGCCAGCAGCCCCCCTCGGGGCGGGGAGCTGTTTTTT. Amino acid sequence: CASSPPRGGELFF.

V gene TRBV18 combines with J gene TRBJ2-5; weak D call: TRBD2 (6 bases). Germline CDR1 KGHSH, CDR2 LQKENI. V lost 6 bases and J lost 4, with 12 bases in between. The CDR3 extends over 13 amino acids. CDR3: CASSPRRGETQYF. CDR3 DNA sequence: TGTGCCAGCTCCCCGCGGAGGGGAGAGACCCAGTACTTC.

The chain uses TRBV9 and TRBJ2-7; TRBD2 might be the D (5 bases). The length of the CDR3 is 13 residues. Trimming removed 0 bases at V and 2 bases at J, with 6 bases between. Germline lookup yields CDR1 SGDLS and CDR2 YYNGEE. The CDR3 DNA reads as TGTGCCAGCAGCGTAGCCGGGGCCTACGAGCAGTACTTC. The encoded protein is CASSVAGAYEQYF.

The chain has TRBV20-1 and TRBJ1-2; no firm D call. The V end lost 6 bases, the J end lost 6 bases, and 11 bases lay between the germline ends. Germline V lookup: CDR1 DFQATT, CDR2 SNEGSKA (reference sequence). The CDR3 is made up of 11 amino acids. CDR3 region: CSARGPDGYTF. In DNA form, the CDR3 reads TGCAGTGCGCGTGGGCCAGATGGCTACACCTTC.

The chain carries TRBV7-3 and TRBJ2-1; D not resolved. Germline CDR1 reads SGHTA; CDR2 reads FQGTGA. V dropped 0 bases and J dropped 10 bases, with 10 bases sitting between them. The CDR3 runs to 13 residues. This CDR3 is CASSLTTVGEQFF. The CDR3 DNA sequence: TGTGCCAGCAGCTTAACGACCGTCGGGGAGCAGTTCTTC.

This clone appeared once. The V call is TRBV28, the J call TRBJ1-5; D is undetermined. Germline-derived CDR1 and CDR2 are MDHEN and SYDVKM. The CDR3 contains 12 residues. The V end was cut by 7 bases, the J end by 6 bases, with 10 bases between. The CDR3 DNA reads TGTGCCAGCACCTGGCCGGGTCAGCCCCAGCATTTT. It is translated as CASTWPGQPQHF.